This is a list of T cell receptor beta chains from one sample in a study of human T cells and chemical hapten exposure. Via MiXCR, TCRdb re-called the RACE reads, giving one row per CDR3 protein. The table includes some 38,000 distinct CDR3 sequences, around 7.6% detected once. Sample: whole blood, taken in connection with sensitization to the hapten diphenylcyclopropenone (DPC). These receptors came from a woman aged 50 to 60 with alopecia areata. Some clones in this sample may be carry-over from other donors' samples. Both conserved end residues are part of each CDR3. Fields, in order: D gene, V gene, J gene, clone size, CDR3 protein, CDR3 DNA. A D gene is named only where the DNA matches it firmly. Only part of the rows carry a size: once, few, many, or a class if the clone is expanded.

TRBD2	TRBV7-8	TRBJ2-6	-	CASSLKAGVSGANVLTF	TGTGCCAGCAGCCTAAAGGCGGGGGTCTCTGGGGCCAACGTCCTGACTTTC
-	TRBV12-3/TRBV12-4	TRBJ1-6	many	CASSLTGNNSPLHF	TGTGCCAGCAGCTTAACAGGGAATAATTCACCCCTCCACTTT
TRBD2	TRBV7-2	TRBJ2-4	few	CASTLSGRENIQYF	TGTGCCAGCACCCTCAGCGGGAGGGAAAACATTCAGTACTTC
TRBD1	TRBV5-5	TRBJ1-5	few	CASSRQGARPQHF	TGTGCCAGCAGCCGACAGGGGGCCAGGCCCCAGCATTTT
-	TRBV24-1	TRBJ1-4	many	CATSDSAGIGEKLFF	TGTGCCACCAGTGATTCGGCAGGGATCGGTGAAAAACTGTTTTTT
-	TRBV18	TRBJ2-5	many	CASSLNQGAETQYF	TGTGCCAGCTCACTCAACCAGGGAGCAGAGACCCAGTACTTC
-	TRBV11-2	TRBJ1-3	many	CASSFQGASGNTIYF	TGTGCCAGCAGCTTTCAGGGCGCATCTGGAAACACCATATATTTT
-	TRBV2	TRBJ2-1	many	CASRVGSGEQFF	TGTGCCAGCAGGGTGGGATCGGGTGAGCAGTTCTTC
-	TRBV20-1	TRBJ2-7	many	CSASGGPYEQYF	TGCAGTGCTAGCGGAGGGCCCTACGAGCAGTACTTC
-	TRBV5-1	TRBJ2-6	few	CASSPRDGPSGANVLTF	TGCGCCAGCAGCCCGAGGGACGGACCCTCTGGGGCCAACGTCCTGACTTTC
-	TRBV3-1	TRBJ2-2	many	CASSRGGRTAGELFF	TGTGCCAGCAGCCGGGGCGGTAGAACCGCCGGGGAGCTGTTTTTT
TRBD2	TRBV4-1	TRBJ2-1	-	CASGRLAGYNEQFF	TGCGCCAGCGGGAGACTAGCGGGGTACAATGAGCAGTTCTTC
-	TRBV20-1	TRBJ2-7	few	CSAQDGGYSYEQYF	TGCAGTGCCCAGGACGGAGGCTACTCCTACGAGCAGTACTTC